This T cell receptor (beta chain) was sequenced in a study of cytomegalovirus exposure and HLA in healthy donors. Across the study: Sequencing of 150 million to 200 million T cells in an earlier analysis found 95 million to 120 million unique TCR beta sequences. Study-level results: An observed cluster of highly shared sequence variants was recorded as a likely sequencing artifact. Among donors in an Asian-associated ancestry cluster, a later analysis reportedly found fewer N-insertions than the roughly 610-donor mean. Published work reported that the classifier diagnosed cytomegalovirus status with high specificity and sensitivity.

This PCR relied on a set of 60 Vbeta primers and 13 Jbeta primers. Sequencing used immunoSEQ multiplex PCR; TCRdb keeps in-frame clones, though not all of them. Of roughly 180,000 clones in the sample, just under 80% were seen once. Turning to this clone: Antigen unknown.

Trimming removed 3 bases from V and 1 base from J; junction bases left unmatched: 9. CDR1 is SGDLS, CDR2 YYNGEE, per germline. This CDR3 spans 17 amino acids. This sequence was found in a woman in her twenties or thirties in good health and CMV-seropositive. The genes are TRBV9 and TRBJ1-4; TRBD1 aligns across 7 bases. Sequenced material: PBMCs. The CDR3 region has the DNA TGTGCCAGCAGCGACCGGGACAGAGAGTTAACTAATGAAAAACTGTTTTTT. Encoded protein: CASSDRDRELTNEKLFF.